The clone carrying this T cell receptor (beta chain) showed up many times. Germline CDR1 reads KGHSH; CDR2 reads LQKENI. The V and J ends lost 3 bases and 0 bases, in that order; junction bases with no gene match: 13. The CDR3 loop spans 18 amino acids. RNA transcripts were the template for amplifying TCR beta CDR3 regions. First-round RT-PCR of the TCR CDR3 relied on the HTBI primer set. TCRdb itself ran the multiplex PCR reads through MiXCR, one entry per CDR3 protein. The sample contains around 340,000 distinct CDR3 sequences, approximately 18% of which appear only once. The source of the sample is a study of T cells in Graves' hyperthyroidism and ophthalmopathy.

This sequence originates from a woman aged 35 to 49 with Graves' ophthalmopathy. The specimen sequenced was blood. This chain joins TRBV18 and TRBJ2-7, with 8 bases matching TRBD2. This CDR3 reads CASSPQMAGGPNSYEQYF. For the CDR3, the DNA is TGTGCCAGCTCACCCCAAATGGCGGGAGGTCCGAACTCCTACGAGCAGTACTTC.